One TCR beta chain is described in this entry. Germline CDR1 is MNHEY and CDR2 is SMNVEV (reference sequence). This CDR3 region has 15 residues. Every TCR library used about 3,200 ng of total RNA. Template switching introduced UMIs that contain a 6-nucleotide sample barcode. TCRdb re-called the 5' RACE reads and shows each CDR3 protein once, DNA omitted. This sample lists some 450,000 distinct CDR3 sequences; its ten largest clones have 2% to 3%. This specimen belongs to a study of monozygotic twins with inflammatory bowel disease. The draw for each donor consisted of a single 2.5 ml blood sample. The TCR sequence derives from a human donor with ulcerative colitis or Crohn's disease, or a healthy co-twin of an affected twin (not recorded which). The sample was blood. This chain connects TRBV27 to TRBJ2-7; there is no DNA to check the TCRdb D call of TRBD1. CDR3 sequence: CASSLFGTENYEQYF.